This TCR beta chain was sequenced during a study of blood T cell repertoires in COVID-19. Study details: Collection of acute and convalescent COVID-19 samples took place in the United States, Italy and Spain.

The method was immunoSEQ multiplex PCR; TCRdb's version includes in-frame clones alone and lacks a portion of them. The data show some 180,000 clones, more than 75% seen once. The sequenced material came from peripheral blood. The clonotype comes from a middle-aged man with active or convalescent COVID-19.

CDR3 sequence reads: CASSRGGLNEQYF. In DNA, the CDR3 is TGTGCCAGCAGCCGAGGGGGACTAAACGAGCAGTACTTC. The chain carries TRBV12-3 or TRBV12-4 and TRBJ2-7; a weak D match, TRBD2 (7 bases). V was shortened by 6 bases and J by 5 bases, with 14 bases between the two germline ends. The CDR3 length is 13 residues.